This TCR beta chain was recorded in a study of Graves' ophthalmopathy and Graves' hyperthyroidism. Amplification from RNA transcripts yielded the TCR beta CDR3 regions. RT-PCR was first run with HTBI primers, then multiplex PCR in a second round. TCRdb used MiXCR to reprocess the multiplex PCR reads, holding one entry per CDR3 protein. Of 350,000 to 450,000 distinct CDR3 sequences detected, 20% to 25% appear once; the ten largest clones hold around 3.2%. The junction had 5 bases not matched to a gene; V was cut back by 2 bases and J by 2 bases. The CDR3 is 15 residues long. Germline V gene data show CDR1 as MNHEY and CDR2 as SMNVEV (reference sequence). Whole-study results and caveats: Researchers report that a 13-signature model separated ophthalmopathy from stable hyperthyroidism, posting under 90% sensitivity and 75% to 84% specificity. In blood, most expanded thyroid clonotypes above 0.001 frequency were also detected.

This clonotype was counted at least ten times. Its antigen is as yet unknown. The sample was peripheral blood. The clonotype originates from a woman aged 18 to 35 with stable Graves' hyperthyroidism. This chain joins TRBV27 and TRBJ2-7; 8 bases fit TRBD1. The CDR3 DNA is TGTGCCAGCAGTTTACTACGGGACAGGCCCTACGAGCAGTACTTC. Its translation: CASSLLRDRPYEQYF.